The T cell receptor (beta chain) under discussion was sequenced for a study of T cell changes during pregnancy in multiple sclerosis. The CDR3 extends over 16 amino acids. Germline lookup yields CDR1 SGDLS and CDR2 YYNGEE. V was clipped by 4 bases and J by 2 bases, with 18 bases between them. The protocol was immunoSEQ multiplex PCR, while the TCRdb copy is restricted to in-frame clones and leaves out a portion. This sample has some 52,000 clones, with approximately 92% found just once. The V gene is TRBV9, the J gene TRBJ1-1; TRBD1 is a possible D gene (6 bases). The sample here was CD4+ T cells from peripheral blood mononuclear cells, taken before pregnancy. The clonotype comes from a female donor with multiple sclerosis, enrolled in a pregnancy study. The CDR3 region has the DNA TGTGCCAGCAGCTCTACAGCAGGGGCGGGTAACACTGAAGCTTTCTTT. It is translated as CASSSTAGAGNTEAFF.